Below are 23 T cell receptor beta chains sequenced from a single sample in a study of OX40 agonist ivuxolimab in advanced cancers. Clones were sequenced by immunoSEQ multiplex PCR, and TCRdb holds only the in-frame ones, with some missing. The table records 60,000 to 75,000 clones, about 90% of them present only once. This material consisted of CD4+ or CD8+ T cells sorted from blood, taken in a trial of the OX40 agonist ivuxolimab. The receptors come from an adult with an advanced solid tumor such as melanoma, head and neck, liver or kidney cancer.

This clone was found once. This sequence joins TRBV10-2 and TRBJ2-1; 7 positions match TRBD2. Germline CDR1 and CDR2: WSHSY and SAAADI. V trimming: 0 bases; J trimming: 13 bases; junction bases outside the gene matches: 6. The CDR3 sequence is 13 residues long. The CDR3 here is CASSESAAGVQFF. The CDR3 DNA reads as TGCGCCAGCAGTGAGTCAGCGGCGGGAGTCCAGTTCTTC.

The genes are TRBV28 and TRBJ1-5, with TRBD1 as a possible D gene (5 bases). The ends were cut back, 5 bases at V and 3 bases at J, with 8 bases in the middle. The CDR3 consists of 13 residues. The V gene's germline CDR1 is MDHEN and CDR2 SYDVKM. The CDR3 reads CASSRQLNQPQHF. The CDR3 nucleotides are TGTGCCAGCAGTCGACAGCTCAATCAGCCCCAGCATTTT.

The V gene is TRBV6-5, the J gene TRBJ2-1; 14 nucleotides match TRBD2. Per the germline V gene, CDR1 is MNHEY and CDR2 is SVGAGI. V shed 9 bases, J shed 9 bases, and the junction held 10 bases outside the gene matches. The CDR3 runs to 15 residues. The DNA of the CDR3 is TGTGCCAGTCAACCGGGACTAGCGGGAGCCTTTGAGCAGTTCTTC. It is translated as CASQPGLAGAFEQFF.

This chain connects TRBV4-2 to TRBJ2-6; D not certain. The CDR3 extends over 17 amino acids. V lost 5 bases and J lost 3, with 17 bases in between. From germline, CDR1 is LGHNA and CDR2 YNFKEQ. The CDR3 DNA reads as TGTGCCAGCAGCTTGCAAGCTTCCGTCTATGGGGCCAACGTCCTGACTTTC. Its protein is CASSLQASVYGANVLTF.

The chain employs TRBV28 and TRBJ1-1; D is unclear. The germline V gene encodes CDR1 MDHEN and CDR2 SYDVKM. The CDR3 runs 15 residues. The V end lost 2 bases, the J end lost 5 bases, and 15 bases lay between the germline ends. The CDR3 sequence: CASSLAPGRGTEAFF. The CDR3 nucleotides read TGTGCCAGCAGTTTAGCGCCAGGACGGGGAACTGAAGCTTTCTTT.

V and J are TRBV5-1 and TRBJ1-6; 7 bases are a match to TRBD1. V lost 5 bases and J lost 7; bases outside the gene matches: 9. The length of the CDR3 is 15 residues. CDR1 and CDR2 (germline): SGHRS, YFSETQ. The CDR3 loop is CASRPVDRANSPLHF. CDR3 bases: TGCGCCAGCAGGCCTGTCGACAGGGCCAATTCACCCCTCCACTTT.

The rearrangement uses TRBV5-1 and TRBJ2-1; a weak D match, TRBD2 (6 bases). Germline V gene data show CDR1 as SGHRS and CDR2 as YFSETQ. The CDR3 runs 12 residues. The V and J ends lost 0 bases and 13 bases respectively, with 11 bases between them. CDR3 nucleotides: TGCGCCAGCAGCTTGGCCGGGACTTACCAGTTCTTC. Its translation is CASSLAGTYQFF.

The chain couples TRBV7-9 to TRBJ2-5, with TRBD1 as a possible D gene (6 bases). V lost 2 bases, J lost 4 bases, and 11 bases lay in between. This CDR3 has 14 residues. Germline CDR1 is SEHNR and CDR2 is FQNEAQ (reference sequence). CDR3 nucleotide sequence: TGTGCCAGCAGCTTAAGGACAGAAACAGAGACCCAGTACTTC. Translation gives CASSLRTETETQYF.

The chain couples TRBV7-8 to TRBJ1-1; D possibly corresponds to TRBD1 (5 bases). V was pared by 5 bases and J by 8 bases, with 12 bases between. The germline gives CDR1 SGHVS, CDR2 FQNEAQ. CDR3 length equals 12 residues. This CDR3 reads CASSASGIEAFF. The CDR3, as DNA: TGTGCCAGCAGCGCATCAGGGATCGAAGCTTTCTTT.

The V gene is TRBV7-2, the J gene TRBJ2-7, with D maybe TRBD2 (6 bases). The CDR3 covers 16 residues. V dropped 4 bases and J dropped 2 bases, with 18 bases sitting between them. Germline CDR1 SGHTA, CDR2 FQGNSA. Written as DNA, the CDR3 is TGTGCCAGCAGCTCCCAGGGACTCCTCCCTACCTACGAGCAGTACTTC. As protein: CASSSQGLLPTYEQYF.

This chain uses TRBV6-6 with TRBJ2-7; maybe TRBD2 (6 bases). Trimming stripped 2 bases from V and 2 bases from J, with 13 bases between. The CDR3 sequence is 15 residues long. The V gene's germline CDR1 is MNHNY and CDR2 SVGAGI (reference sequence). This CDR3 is CASSYGGTEAYEQYF. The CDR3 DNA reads TGTGCCAGCAGTTACGGCGGGACCGAAGCCTACGAGCAGTACTTC.

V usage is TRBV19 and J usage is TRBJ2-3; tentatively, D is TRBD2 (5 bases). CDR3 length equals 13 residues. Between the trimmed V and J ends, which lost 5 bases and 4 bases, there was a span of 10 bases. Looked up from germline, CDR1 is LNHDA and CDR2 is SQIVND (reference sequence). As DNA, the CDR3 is TGTGCCAGTAGTGGGCCGCGGGCAGATACGCAGTATTTT. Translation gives CASSGPRADTQYF.

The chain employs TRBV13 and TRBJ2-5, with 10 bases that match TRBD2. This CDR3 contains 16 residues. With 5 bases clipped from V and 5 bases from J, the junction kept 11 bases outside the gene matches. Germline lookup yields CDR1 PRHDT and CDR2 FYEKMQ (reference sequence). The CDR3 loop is CASSVSRGSGRETQYF. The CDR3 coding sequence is TGTGCCAGCAGCGTAAGCCGGGGTAGCGGGAGGGAGACCCAGTACTTC.

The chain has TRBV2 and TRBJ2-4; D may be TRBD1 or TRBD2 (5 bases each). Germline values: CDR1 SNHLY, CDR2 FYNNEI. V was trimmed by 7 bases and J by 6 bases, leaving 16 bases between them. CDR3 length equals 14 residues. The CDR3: CASTKWGTVNIQYF. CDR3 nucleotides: TGTGCCAGCACCAAATGGGGGACCGTAAACATTCAGTACTTC.

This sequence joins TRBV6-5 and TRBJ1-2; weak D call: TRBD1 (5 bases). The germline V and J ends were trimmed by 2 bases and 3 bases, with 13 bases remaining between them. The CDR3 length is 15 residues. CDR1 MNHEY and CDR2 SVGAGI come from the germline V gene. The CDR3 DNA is TGTGCCAGCAGTTACCAATCCGCAGGGCACTATGGCTACACCTTC. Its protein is CASSYQSAGHYGYTF.

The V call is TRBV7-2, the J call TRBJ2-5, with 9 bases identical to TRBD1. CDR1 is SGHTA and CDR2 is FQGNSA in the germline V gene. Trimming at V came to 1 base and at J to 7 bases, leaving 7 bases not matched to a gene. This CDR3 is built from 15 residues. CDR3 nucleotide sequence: TGTGCCAGCAGCTTAGTCGGGACAGGGATAGCGACCCAGTACTTC. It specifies CASSLVGTGIATQYF. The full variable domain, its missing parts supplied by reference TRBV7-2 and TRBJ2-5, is GAGVSQSPSNKVTEKGKDVELRCDPISGHTALYWYRQSLGQGLEFLIYFQGNSAPDKSGLPSDRFSAERTGGSVSTLTIQRTQQEDSAVYLCASSLVGTGIATQYFGPGTRLLVL.

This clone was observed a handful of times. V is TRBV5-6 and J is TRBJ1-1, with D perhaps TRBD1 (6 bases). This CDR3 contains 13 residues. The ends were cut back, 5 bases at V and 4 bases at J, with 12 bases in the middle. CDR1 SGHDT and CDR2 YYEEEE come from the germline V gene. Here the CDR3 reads CASRGTGSTEAFF. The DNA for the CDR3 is TGTGCCAGCAGGGGAACAGGGTCCACTGAAGCTTTCTTT.

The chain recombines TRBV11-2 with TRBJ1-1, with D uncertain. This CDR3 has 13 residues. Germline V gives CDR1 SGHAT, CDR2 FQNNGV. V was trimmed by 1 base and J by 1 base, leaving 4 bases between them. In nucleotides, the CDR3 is TGTGCCAGCAGCTTAGTCCAGAACACTGAAGCTTTCTTT. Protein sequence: CASSLVQNTEAFF.

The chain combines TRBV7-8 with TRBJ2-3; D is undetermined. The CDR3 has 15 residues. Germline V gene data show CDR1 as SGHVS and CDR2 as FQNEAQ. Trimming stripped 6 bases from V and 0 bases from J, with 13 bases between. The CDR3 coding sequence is TGTGCCAGCAGAAAAGGGTCCACTAGCACAGATACGCAGTATTTT. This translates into CASRKGSTSTDTQYF.

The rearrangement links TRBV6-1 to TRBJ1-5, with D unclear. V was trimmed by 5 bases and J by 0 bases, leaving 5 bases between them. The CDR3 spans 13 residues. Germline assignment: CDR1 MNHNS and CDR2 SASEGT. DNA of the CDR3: TGTGCCAGCAGTACTTATAGCAATCAGCCCCAGCATTTT. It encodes CASSTYSNQPQHF.

In nucleotides, the CDR3 is TGTGCCAGCAGTTACCGTAATCTCCACGAGCAGTACTTC. It is translated as CASSYRNLHEQYF. This chain links TRBV6-5 with TRBJ2-7; D remains ambiguous. The germline V gene has CDR1 MNHEY and CDR2 SVGAGI. Trimming left V 2 bases short and J 5 bases short, with 10 bases between. The CDR3 consists of 13 residues.

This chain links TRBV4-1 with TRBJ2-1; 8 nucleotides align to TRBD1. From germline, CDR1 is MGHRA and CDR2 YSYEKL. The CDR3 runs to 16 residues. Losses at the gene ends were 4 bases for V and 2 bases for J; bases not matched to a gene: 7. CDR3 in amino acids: CASSRAPGQAYNEQFF. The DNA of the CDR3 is TGCGCCAGCAGCCGAGCCCCGGGACAGGCCTACAATGAGCAGTTCTTC.

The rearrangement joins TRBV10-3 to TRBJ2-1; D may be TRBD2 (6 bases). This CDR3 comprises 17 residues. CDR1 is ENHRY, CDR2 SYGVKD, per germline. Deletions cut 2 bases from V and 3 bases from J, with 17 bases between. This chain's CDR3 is CAISEGQNRDFYNEQFF. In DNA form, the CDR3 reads TGTGCCATCAGTGAGGGTCAGAACCGGGACTTCTACAATGAGCAGTTCTTC.